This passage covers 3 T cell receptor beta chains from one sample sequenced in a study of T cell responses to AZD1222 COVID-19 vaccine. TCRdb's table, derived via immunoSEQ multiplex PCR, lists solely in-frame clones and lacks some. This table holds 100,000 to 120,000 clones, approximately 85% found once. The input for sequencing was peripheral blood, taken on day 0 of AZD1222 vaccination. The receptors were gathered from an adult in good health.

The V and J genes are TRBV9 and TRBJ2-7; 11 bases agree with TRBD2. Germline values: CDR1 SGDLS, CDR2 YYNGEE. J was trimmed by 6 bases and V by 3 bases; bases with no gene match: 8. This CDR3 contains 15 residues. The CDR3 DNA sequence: TGTGCCAGCAGCGACCGCCTGGGGACTAGCGGCGAGCAGTACTTC. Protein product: CASSDRLGTSGEQYF. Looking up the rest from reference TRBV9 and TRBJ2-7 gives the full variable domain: DSGVTQTPKHLITATGQRVTLRCSPRSGDLSVYWYQQSLDQGLQFLIQYYNGEERAKGNILERFSAQQFPDLHSELNLSSLELGDSALYFCASSDRLGTSGEQYFGPGTRLTVT.

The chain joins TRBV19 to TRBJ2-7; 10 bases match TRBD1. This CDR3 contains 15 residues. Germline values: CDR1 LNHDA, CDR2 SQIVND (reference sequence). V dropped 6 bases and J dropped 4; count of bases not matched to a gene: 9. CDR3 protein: CASSIPGQGYYEQYF. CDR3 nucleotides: TGTGCCAGTAGCATACCGGGACAGGGGTATTACGAGCAGTACTTC.

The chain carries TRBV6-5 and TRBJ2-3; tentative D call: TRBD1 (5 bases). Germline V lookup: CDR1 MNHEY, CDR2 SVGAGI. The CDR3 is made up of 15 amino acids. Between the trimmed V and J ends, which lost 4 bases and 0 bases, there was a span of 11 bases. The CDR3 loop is CASSFDRPSTDTQYF. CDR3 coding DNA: TGTGCCAGCAGTTTCGACAGACCTAGCACAGATACGCAGTATTTT.